This T cell receptor beta chain was recovered during a study of regulatory T cells in long-lasting Graves disease. The V gene's germline CDR1 is SGHTA and CDR2 FQGNSA. The V segment lost 0 bases and the J segment 2 bases; nucleotides outside the gene matches: 13. The length of the CDR3 is 19 residues. To make TCR beta libraries, researchers used iRepertoire HTBI primers and Arm-PCR of CDR3 regions. A single record per CDR3 protein comes from TCRdb applying MiXCR to the multiplex PCR reads. The repertoire holds 420,000 or so distinct CDR3 sequences, with 16% as singletons. Time point denoted: newly diagnosed GD, antithyroid drugs for less than 3 months. From RNA extracted from PBMCs, the TCR library was made. From each patient, around 8.7 milliliters of peripheral blood was drawn and collected into an EDTA anticoagulant tube. This clonotype was recorded many times. This sample was also put to use in a study of T cells in Graves' hyperthyroidism and ophthalmopathy.

This receptor was taken from a woman in her late teens or twenties with Graves disease. This chain connects TRBV7-2 to TRBJ2-3; 8 bases align to TRBD2. The specimen was peripheral blood mononuclear cells (PBMCs), collected at new diagnosis, from a patient treated with antithyroid drugs. The CDR3 coding sequence is TGTGCCAGCAGCTTAGCGGGGCTAGCGGGTCGTCTTGTCACAGATACGCAGTATTTT. This sequence encodes CASSLAGLAGRLVTDTQYF.